The 10 T cell receptor beta chains in this list originate from one sample, sequenced in a study of beta chain features in type 1 diabetes. The sequenced template was cDNA made from the entire isolated RNA. Data came from immunoSEQ multiplex PCR; TCRdb stores just in-frame clones and leaves some out. The sample comprises roughly 610,000 clones, 15% of which are singletons, and 0.093% rests with the top ten. Sequences were obtained from naive CD4+ T cells from blood. The receptor set was obtained from a man between 18 and 29 years old in good health.

The gene calls are TRBV11-3 and TRBJ2-5; D is unclear. Germline V CDR1 and CDR2: SGHNT, YENEEA. The CDR3 is 15 residues long. The ends were cut back, 6 bases at V and 2 bases at J, with 16 bases in the middle. The CDR3 nucleotides are TGTGCCAGCAGTTTCTCCTATGGCACACAAGAGACCCAGTACTTC. The encoded protein is CASSFSYGTQETQYF.

This chain joins TRBV7-9 and TRBJ2-6, with D unclear. The CDR3 is 15 residues long. The ends were cut back, 5 bases at V and 6 bases at J, with 14 bases in the middle. The germline V gene encodes CDR1 SEHNR and CDR2 FQNEAQ (reference sequence). CDR3 DNA: TGTGCCAGCAGCCCCGGACCAGAACCGGCCAACGTCCTGACTTTC. Protein: CASSPGPEPANVLTF.

A word on this clone: Other DNA sequences in this specimen translate into the identical CDR3. The chain is built from TRBV10-3 and TRBJ1-1, with TRBD1 matching over 8 bases. This CDR3 region has 13 residues. Germline CDR1 is ENHRY and CDR2 is SYGVKD. V was clipped by 4 bases and J by 4 bases; unmatched bases: 2. The CDR3 loop is CAISVTGGTEAFF. In DNA form, the CDR3 reads TGTGCCATCAGTGTTACAGGGGGCACTGAAGCTTTCTTT.

This clone showed up just a few times. The chain combines TRBV29-1 with TRBJ2-6; D gene unclear. CDR1 and CDR2 from the germline V gene are SQVTM and ANQGSEA. Between the trimmed V and J ends, which lost 0 bases and 0 bases, there was a span of 9 bases. This CDR3 contains 16 residues. The CDR3: CSVEDFGYSGANVLTF. The CDR3 bases are TGCAGCGTTGAAGATTTCGGCTACTCTGGGGCCAACGTCCTGACTTTC. The full variable domain, with the rest looked up from reference TRBV29-1 and TRBJ2-6, is SAVISQKPSRDICQRGTSLTIQCQVDSQVTMMFWYRQQPGQSLTLIATANQGSEATYESGFVIDKFPISRPNLTFSTLTVSNMSPEDSSIYLCSVEDFGYSGANVLTFGAGSRLTVL.

This clone has just a few counts. This chain links TRBV6-5 with TRBJ2-3, with 8 bases that match TRBD1. The germline CDR1 and CDR2 sequences are MNHEY and SVGAGI. The CDR3 extends over 15 amino acids. The trim removed 7 bases at V and 1 base at J, leaving 7 bases unmatched. The CDR3, as DNA: TGTGCCAGCAAAAAGACAGGGGCTGGCACAGATACGCAGTATTTT. This codes for CASKKTGAGTDTQYF.

This clone was seen more than once but under ten times. The chain combines TRBV10-3 with TRBJ2-1; D ambiguous. Trimming removed 0 bases at V and 5 bases at J, with 5 bases between. Germline V lookup: CDR1 ENHRY, CDR2 SYGVKD. This CDR3 comprises 13 residues. CDR3 in DNA: TGTGCCATCAGTGAGTCGCCCCACAATGAGCAGTTCTTC. Its translation: CAISESPHNEQFF.

This clone came up a few times. Here the CDR3 reads CASSPGTSGRIETQYF. The CDR3 region has the DNA TGTGCCAGCAGCCCAGGGACTAGCGGGAGGATCGAGACCCAGTACTTC. V is TRBV14 and J is TRBJ2-5; 15 nucleotides match TRBD2. The germline CDR1 and CDR2 sequences are SGHDN and FVKESK. This CDR3 has 16 amino acids. With 4 bases clipped from V and 5 bases from J, the junction kept 5 bases outside the gene matches.

This clone was seen only a few times. The chain recombines TRBV5-1 with TRBJ2-1; the match to TRBD1 covers 9 bases. The V gene end was trimmed by 4 bases and the J gene end by 6 bases; junction bases not matched to a gene: 8. The CDR3 sequence is 15 residues long. Germline values: CDR1 SGHRS, CDR2 YFSETQ. DNA for the CDR3: TGCGCCAGCAGCACGGGACAGGGAGATGGCAATGAGCAGTTCTTC. It specifies CASSTGQGDGNEQFF. The full variable domain, its missing parts supplied by reference TRBV5-1 and TRBJ2-1, is KAGVTQTPRYLIKTRGQQVTLSCSPISGHRSVSWYQQTPGQGLQFLFEYFSETQRNKGNFPGRFSGRQFSNSRSEMNVSTLELGDSALYLCASSTGQGDGNEQFFGPGTRLTVL.

V gene TRBV1 combines with J gene TRBJ1-2; the D call of TRBD1 is as the table states it, not checked on the DNA. TRBV1 is recorded as a pseudogene. The CDR3 is 16 residues long. CDR3 sequence: CTSPKNEDRAFYGYTF. The CDR3 DNA sequence: TGCACCAGCCCAAAAAATGAGGACAGGGCTTTCTATGGCTACACCTTC.

This clone occurred a few times. This chain joins TRBV2 and TRBJ2-7; 7 bases agree with TRBD1. The length of the CDR3 is 13 residues. V gave up 3 bases and J gave up 6 bases; unmatched junction bases: 5. Per the germline V gene, CDR1 is SNHLY and CDR2 is FYNNEI. The CDR3 loop is CASSDRQGGEQYF. In DNA form, the CDR3 reads TGTGCCAGCAGTGACCGACAGGGCGGCGAGCAGTACTTC.